The clone carrying this TCR beta chain was counted only a few times. Its antigen is undetermined. Trimming removed 3 bases at V and 2 bases at J, with 17 bases between. Germline CDR1 and CDR2: SEHNR and FQNEAQ (reference sequence). The CDR3 length is 17 residues. The data originate from a study of cytomegalovirus exposure and HLA in healthy donors. Overall study results and limits: What was likely a sequencing artifact was a cluster of highly shared sequence variants. Earlier findings revealed that most TCR beta V segments proved productive either about 90% or about 30% of the time.

PCR amplification relied on 60 Vbeta primers (plus 13 Jbeta primers). Sequencing used immunoSEQ multiplex PCR; TCRdb keeps in-frame clones, though not all of them. The table includes about 180,000 clones, 75% to 85% detected once. This clonotype was sampled from a woman in her 30s in good health and CMV-seropositive. The chain has TRBV7-9 and TRBJ2-4; D might be TRBD1 (7 bases). The specimen was PBMCs. CDR3 protein: CASSLQRAGGSKNIQYF. The CDR3 nucleotides read TGTGCCAGCAGCTTGCAACGGGCAGGGGGGTCCAAAAACATTCAGTACTTC.